The 30 T cell receptor beta chains presented below share a single source sample, sequenced in a study of blood T cell repertoires in COVID-19. This table comes from immunoSEQ multiplex PCR, and its TCRdb copy is limited to in-frame clones, with some not included. Seen here are some 190,000 clones, about 86% observed once, and the top ten hold 20% to 25%. The sample taken for sequencing was PBMCs or T cells enriched from blood (not recorded which). The receptors originated from a woman between 40 and 55 years old in a cohort exposed to, infected with or recovered from COVID-19 (not recorded which).

This chain links TRBV18 with TRBJ1-1, with TRBD1 as a possible D gene (5 bases). CDR3 size: 15 residues. V was shortened by 4 bases and J by 4 bases, with 16 bases between the two germline ends. Per germline, CDR1 KGHSH and CDR2 LQKENI. The CDR3: CASSQTVGGVTEAFF. In nucleotides, the CDR3 is TGTGCCAGCTCACAGACAGTCGGAGGGGTCACTGAAGCTTTCTTT.

The V gene is TRBV20-1, the J gene TRBJ2-7; 7 bases map to TRBD1. The junction had 9 bases not matched to a gene; V was cut back by 3 bases and J by 1 base. From germline, CDR1 is DFQATT and CDR2 SNEGSKA (reference sequence). The CDR3 length is 15 residues. The CDR3 coding sequence is TGCAGTGCTAGTGAAGGGACAGCAGATTCCTACGAGCAGTACTTC. Translation: CSASEGTADSYEQYF.

This chain links TRBV4-1 with TRBJ1-1, with TRBD1 identical over 7 bases. V was pared by 3 bases and J by 3 bases, with 4 bases of the junction left unmatched. Germline V gene lookup returns CDR1 MGHRA and CDR2 YSYEKL. The CDR3 consists of 14 residues. CDR3 nucleotides: TGCGCCAGCAGCCACCGACAGGGCCACACTGAAGCTTTCTTT. Protein product: CASSHRQGHTEAFF.

The V call is TRBV29-1, the J call TRBJ1-1; D is perhaps TRBD1 (5 bases). Trimming shortened V by 4 bases and J by 1 base, and 19 bases separated the two germline ends. Per the germline V gene, CDR1 is SQVTM and CDR2 is ANQGSEA. CDR3 size: 16 residues. The CDR3 reads CSVGLEGLGGNTEAFF. CDR3 nucleotides: TGCAGCGTTGGATTAGAGGGTCTCGGGGGGAACACTGAAGCTTTCTTT. Using reference TRBV29-1 and TRBJ1-1 for the parts outside the CDR3, the full variable domain is SAVISQKPSRDICQRGTSLTIQCQVDSQVTMMFWYRQQPGQSLTLIATANQGSEATYESGFVIDKFPISRPNLTFSTLTVSNMSPEDSSIYLCSVGLEGLGGNTEAFFGQGTRLTVV.

The V call is TRBV29-1, the J call TRBJ2-3; D perhaps matches TRBD1 (6 bases). The CDR3 totals 15 residues. Deletions cut 1 base from V and 0 bases from J, with 11 bases between. Germline lookup yields CDR1 SQVTM and CDR2 ANQGSEA. CDR3 in DNA: TGCAGCGTTGAAGGGGGGCGTTCTAGCACAGATACGCAGTATTTT. Its translation: CSVEGGRSSTDTQYF.

The rearrangement links TRBV6-2 or TRBV6-3 to TRBJ1-5; 8 bases agree with TRBD1. This CDR3 is built from 17 residues. After removal of 4 bases from V and 2 bases from J, the junction contained 10 bases not matched to a gene. Germline CDR1 reads MNHEY; CDR2 reads SVGEGT. CDR3 in DNA: TGTGCCAGCAGTTCCCTGACAGGGGATTATGGCAATCAGCCCCAGCATTTT. It specifies CASSSLTGDYGNQPQHF.

The chain uses TRBV4-1 and TRBJ1-6; the D is unclear. Germline values: CDR1 MGHRA, CDR2 YSYEKL. Trimming left V 2 bases short and J 8 bases short, with 7 bases between. The CDR3 runs 13 residues. CDR3 protein: CASSQREDSPLHF. CDR3 nucleotide sequence: TGCGCCAGCAGCCAAAGAGAGGATTCACCCCTCCACTTT.

The CDR3 DNA follows: TGTGCCATCAGTGATGGGCCGAACACTGAAGCTTTCTTT. Amino acid sequence: CAISDGPNTEAFF. The chain couples TRBV10-3 to TRBJ1-1; D not certain. CDR3 size: 13 residues. Trimming pared 3 bases from V and 1 base from J, leaving 6 bases between. Germline V CDR1 and CDR2: ENHRY, SYGVKD.

V usage is TRBV27 and J usage is TRBJ2-7; 7 nucleotides line up with TRBD2. The V gene end was trimmed by 5 bases and the J gene end by 2 bases; junction bases not matched to a gene: 9. The germline gives CDR1 MNHEY, CDR2 SMNVEV (reference sequence). This CDR3 is built from 15 residues. The CDR3 spells CASSPRSSGPYEQYF. DNA of the CDR3: TGTGCCAGCAGTCCCCGTTCTAGCGGACCCTACGAGCAGTACTTC.

The chain recombines TRBV6-1 with TRBJ2-1; TRBD2 matches at 9 bases. The CDR3 spans 16 residues. Germline V gene data show CDR1 as MNHNS and CDR2 as SASEGT. V lost 2 bases to trimming and J lost 9 bases; unmatched junction nucleotides: 11. The CDR3 DNA is TGTGCCAGCAGTGAAACTATAGCGGGAGTGCGTTGTGAGCAGTTCTTC. This gives the protein CASSETIAGVRCEQFF.

The chain couples TRBV18 to TRBJ2-3, with 9 bases lining up with TRBD2. The V gene's germline CDR1 is KGHSH and CDR2 LQKENI. The trim removed 0 bases at V and 3 bases at J, leaving 7 bases unmatched. This CDR3 is built from 17 residues. The CDR3, as DNA: TGTGCCAGCTCACCACCGGGCGGGGGGGCGAGAACAGATACGCAGTATTTT. It is translated as CASSPPGGGARTDTQYF.

The chain employs TRBV27 and TRBJ1-5; 8 bases agree with TRBD1. This CDR3 contains 14 residues. J was trimmed by 4 bases and V by 5 bases; bases with no gene match: 4. Germline values: CDR1 MNHEY, CDR2 SMNVEV (reference sequence). The CDR3 here is CASSPWTGNQPQHF. In nucleotides, the CDR3 is TGTGCCAGCAGTCCCTGGACAGGGAATCAGCCCCAGCATTTT.

The J gene is TRBJ1-3, the V gene TRBV24-1, with a weak D call TRBD1 (5 bases). V lost 5 bases and J 2 bases, leaving 15 bases between the germline ends. Germline V gene sequence: CDR1 KGHDR, CDR2 SFDVKD. The length of the CDR3 is 16 residues. CDR3: CATSVSSGNTGNTIYF. As DNA, the CDR3 is TGTGCCACCAGTGTTTCGTCAGGGAACACTGGAAACACCATATATTTT.

This clone has a single count. The rearrangement uses TRBV7-2 and TRBJ2-1; 10 positions agree with TRBD2. Unmatched junction bases numbered 10, after V lost 5 bases and J lost 6 bases. This CDR3 is 16 amino acids long. Germline V gene sequence: CDR1 SGHTA, CDR2 FQGNSA. In DNA form, the CDR3 reads TGTGCCAGCAGCACATCCGGGACTAGCGTTTCCAATGAGCAGTTCTTC. Translation: CASSTSGTSVSNEQFF.

This chain connects TRBV6-4 to TRBJ1-4; D is undetermined. CDR1 and CDR2 (germline): MRHNA, SNTAGT. Trimming cost V 2 bases and J 8 bases, with 18 bases left between them. CDR3 size: 16 residues. CDR3 in DNA: TGTGCCAGCAGTGACCCCCTCCCCAGAAGGAGGGAAAAACTGTTTTTT. Residues: CASSDPLPRRREKLFF.

The chain uses TRBV5-4 and TRBJ1-1; possible D gene TRBD1, 5 bases. V was clipped by 1 base and J by 1 base, with 8 bases between them. The CDR3 totals 14 residues. The V gene's germline CDR1 is SGHNT and CDR2 YYREEE (reference sequence). The CDR3 sequence: CASSLIGANTEAFF. DNA of the CDR3: TGTGCCAGCAGCTTGATAGGGGCGAACACTGAAGCTTTCTTT.

The rearrangement joins TRBV4-1 to TRBJ2-7; the D gene is possibly TRBD2 (6 bases). The CDR3 is 13 amino acids. CDR1 and CDR2 from the germline V gene are MGHRA and YSYEKL. Trimming stripped 5 bases from V and 6 bases from J, with 14 bases between. The CDR3 bases are TGCGCCAGCAGCTTGTCGTTGGGGGGCGAGCAGTACTTC. Protein: CASSLSLGGEQYF.

The chain employs TRBV19 and TRBJ1-1; D perhaps matches TRBD1 (6 bases). CDR3 length equals 13 residues. V lost 8 bases and J 2 bases, leaving 12 bases between the germline ends. Germline CDR1 LNHDA, CDR2 SQIVND (reference sequence). CDR3 in DNA: TGTGCCAGTGCACTCAGGGGAAACACTGAAGCTTTCTTT. This codes for CASALRGNTEAFF.

This chain uses TRBV27 with TRBJ1-3; TRBD1 might be the D (5 bases). V lost 7 bases and J 3 bases, leaving 22 bases between the germline ends. The CDR3 is 17 residues long. The V gene's germline CDR1 is MNHEY and CDR2 SMNVEV (reference sequence). The CDR3 here is CASTPLGRSRDGNTIYF. DNA for the CDR3: TGTGCCAGCACCCCCCTGGGGCGGTCGCGTGATGGAAACACCATATATTTT.

V and J are TRBV18 and TRBJ2-1, with D tentatively TRBD2 (5 bases). Trimming left V 4 bases short and J 4 bases short, with 17 bases between. Germline V gene lookup returns CDR1 KGHSH and CDR2 LQKENI. This CDR3 has 16 residues. CDR3 nucleotide sequence: TGTGCCAGCTCACTCGAGGGAGCGGCCTTTTACAATGAGCAGTTCTTC. It encodes CASSLEGAAFYNEQFF.

V usage is TRBV4-1 and J usage is TRBJ1-1; D uncertain. The ends were cut back, 5 bases at V and 4 bases at J, with 11 bases in the middle. Germline CDR1 reads MGHRA; CDR2 reads YSYEKL. The CDR3 consists of 13 residues. The CDR3 region is CASSLAGATEAFF. The CDR3 DNA is TGCGCCAGCAGCTTAGCGGGAGCCACTGAAGCTTTCTTT.

The J gene is TRBJ1-1, the V gene TRBV19; 8 bases match TRBD1. With 7 bases clipped from V and 1 base from J, the junction kept 8 bases outside the gene matches. Germline values: CDR1 LNHDA, CDR2 SQIVND (reference sequence). The CDR3 is 15 residues long. This CDR3 is CASMRQGYENTEAFF. In DNA form, the CDR3 reads TGTGCCAGTATGAGACAGGGGTATGAGAACACTGAAGCTTTCTTT.

The J gene is TRBJ1-1, the V gene TRBV6-5; D remains ambiguous. V was shortened by 7 bases and J by 1 base, with 10 bases between the two germline ends. CDR1 and CDR2 from the germline V gene are MNHEY and SVGAGI. This CDR3 has 13 amino acids. This CDR3 reads CASKLLRNTEAFF. CDR3 nucleotides: TGTGCCAGCAAACTGCTCCGGAACACTGAAGCTTTCTTT.

DNA for the CDR3: TGTGCCAGCAGCATGTTAGCGGGAGGGTTCCGCACAGATACGCAGTATTTT. Its translation: CASSMLAGGFRTDTQYF. This chain links TRBV9 with TRBJ2-3; 11 bases line up with TRBD2. Germline lookup yields CDR1 SGDLS and CDR2 YYNGEE. V lost 4 bases to trimming and J lost 1 base; unmatched junction nucleotides: 8. The CDR3 length is 17 residues.

The chain uses TRBV4-1 and TRBJ2-1, with 8 nucleotides matching TRBD2. Germline V gene data show CDR1 as MGHRA and CDR2 as YSYEKL. Trimming cost V 3 bases and J 8 bases; bases outside gene matches: 12. This CDR3 is 16 amino acids long. This chain's CDR3 is CASSQLSGSVFDEQFF. The CDR3 nucleotides read TGCGCCAGCAGCCAGCTCAGCGGGAGTGTGTTCGATGAGCAGTTCTTC.

In DNA form, the CDR3 reads TGCAGCGTACCGGGACACAACACCGGGGAGCTGTTTTTT. Protein sequence: CSVPGHNTGELFF. The rearrangement joins TRBV29-1 to TRBJ2-2; D possibly corresponds to TRBD1 (6 bases). V was trimmed by 6 bases and J by 2 bases, leaving 10 bases between them. The CDR3 has 13 residues. Germline V gives CDR1 SQVTM, CDR2 ANQGSEA.

The chain carries TRBV5-1 and TRBJ1-2; the D gene is possibly TRBD1 (5 bases). The CDR3 extends over 13 amino acids. V was trimmed by 0 bases and J by 6 bases, leaving 9 bases between them. Germline assignment: CDR1 SGHRS and CDR2 YFSETQ. The CDR3: CASSLGRVDGYTF. For the CDR3, the DNA is TGCGCCAGCAGCTTGGGCAGGGTAGATGGCTACACCTTC.

V is TRBV11-2 and J is TRBJ2-5, with D perhaps matching TRBD2 (5 bases). The V gene's germline CDR1 is SGHAT and CDR2 FQNNGV. The CDR3 is made up of 15 amino acids. V was clipped by 1 base and J by 1 base, with 10 bases between them. In nucleotides, the CDR3 is TGTGCCAGCAGCTTAGGGACTGCTCTCCAAGAGACCCAGTACTTC. It is translated as CASSLGTALQETQYF.

The chain links TRBV20-1 to TRBJ1-3; TRBD1 might be the D (6 bases). Germline V gene lookup returns CDR1 DFQATT and CDR2 SNEGSKA (reference sequence). V lost 3 bases and J lost 0, with 12 bases in between. The CDR3 is made up of 15 amino acids. CDR3: CSASPGQSSGNTIYF. CDR3 nucleotides: TGCAGTGCTAGTCCTGGACAGAGCTCTGGAAACACCATATATTTT.

The genes are TRBV7-9 and TRBJ2-7; no clear D gene. CDR3 length equals 12 residues. Germline V CDR1 and CDR2: SEHNR, FQNEAQ (reference sequence). The V end lost 5 bases, the J end lost 1 base, and 6 bases lay between the germline ends. The CDR3 region has the DNA TGTGCCAGCAGCCCAAATTCCTACGAGCAGTACTTC. It is translated as CASSPNSYEQYF.